This T cell receptor beta chain was sequenced during a study of CD4 and CD8 cells across lung adenocarcinoma regions. Donors had localized lung adenocarcinoma, a non-small cell lung cancer. In germline, CDR1 is MNHNS, CDR2 SASEGT. This CDR3 is built from 18 residues. V gave up 6 bases and J gave up 1 base; unmatched junction bases: 14. This clonotype was recorded many times. MiXCR, applied by TCRdb to the PCR reads, yields one record per CDR3 protein. The sample yields about 25,000 distinct CDR3 sequences, around 56% seen once. This sequence joins TRBV6-1 and TRBJ2-3; 9 nucleotides line up with TRBD2. The sequenced sample was CD8+ T cells from the center of a lung tumor. The clonotype was recovered from a male donor with lung adenocarcinoma. The CD4 and CD8 labels of this study may be unreliable. CDR3 sequence reads: CASSEAGGGSPGTDTQYF. The CDR3 DNA reads as TGTGCCAGCAGCGAGGCGGGAGGGGGGAGCCCAGGCACAGATACGCAGTATTTT.